This T cell receptor (beta chain) was captured in a study of cytomegalovirus exposure and HLA in healthy donors. The CDR3 has 14 amino acids. Deletions cut 0 bases from V and 13 bases from J, with 17 bases between. The germline CDR1 and CDR2 sequences are SGHRS and YFSETQ. PCR employed 60 Vbeta and 13 Jbeta primers. The data were produced by immunoSEQ multiplex PCR, yet TCRdb's version contains in-frame clones alone and is incomplete. The data show some 98,000 clones, under 85% seen once. Study-wide findings and caveats: Through in vitro validation, three CMV-associated chains were shown to be specific for CMV antigens. According to a later analysis, donors in an Asian-associated ancestry cluster reportedly had fewer N-insertions than the approximately 730-donor mean.

This clone was seen once. What it binds is unknown. The source is a female donor in good health and CMV-seropositive. What was sequenced was PBMCs. This chain connects TRBV5-1 to TRBJ2-1, with D perhaps matching TRBD2 (5 bases). The CDR3 sequence: CASSLGSGRTSQFF. The DNA for the CDR3 is TGCGCCAGCAGCTTGGGGTCTGGGAGAACTTCACAGTTCTTC.